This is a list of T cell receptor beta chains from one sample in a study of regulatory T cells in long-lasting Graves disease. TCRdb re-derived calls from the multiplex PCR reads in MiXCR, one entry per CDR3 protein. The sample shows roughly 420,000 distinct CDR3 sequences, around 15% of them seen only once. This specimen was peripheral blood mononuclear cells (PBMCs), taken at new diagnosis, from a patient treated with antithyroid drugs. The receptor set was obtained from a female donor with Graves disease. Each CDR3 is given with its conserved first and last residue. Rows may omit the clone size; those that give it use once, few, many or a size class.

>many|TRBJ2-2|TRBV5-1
CASSLGTDTGELFF
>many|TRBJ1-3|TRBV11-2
CASSLGGGYTGNTIYF
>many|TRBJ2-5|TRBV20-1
CSAGGGQQETQYF
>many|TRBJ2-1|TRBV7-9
CASSLDWGNEQFF
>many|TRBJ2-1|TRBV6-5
CASSYALGRQARDNEQFF
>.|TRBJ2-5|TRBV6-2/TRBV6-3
CASSRARGFETQYF
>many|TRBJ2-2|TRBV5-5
CASSPTGDPGELFF
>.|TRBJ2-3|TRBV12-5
CASGLETGAFGDTQYF
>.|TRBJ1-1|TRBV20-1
CSPSGDSYLLTEAFF
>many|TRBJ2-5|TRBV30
CAWSSGQTQYF
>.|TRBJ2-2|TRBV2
CASTLGTGGTGELFF
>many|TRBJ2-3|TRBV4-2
CASSSPGGASTDTQYF
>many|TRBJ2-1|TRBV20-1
CSAPDGAGGRNEQFF
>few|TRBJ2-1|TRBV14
CASSQQVYNEQFF
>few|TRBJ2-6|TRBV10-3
CATGGETNSGANVLTF
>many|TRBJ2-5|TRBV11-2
CASRRRARETQYF
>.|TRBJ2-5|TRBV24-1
CATSDPISGGVETQYF
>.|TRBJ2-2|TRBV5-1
CASSFQRELFF
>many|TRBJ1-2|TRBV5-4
CASSRAGDYGYTF
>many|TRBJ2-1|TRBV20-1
CSASIGRIHNEQFF
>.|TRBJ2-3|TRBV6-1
CAIHTDTQYF
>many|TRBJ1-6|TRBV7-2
CASTVLGGPLHF
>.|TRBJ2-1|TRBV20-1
CSARDSYHNEQFF
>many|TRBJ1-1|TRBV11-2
CASSFRVDTEAFF
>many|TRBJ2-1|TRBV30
CACDEGTYNEQFF
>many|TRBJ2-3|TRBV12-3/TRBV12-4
CASNSGGTDTQYF
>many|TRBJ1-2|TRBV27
CASSLRTGPIDGYTF
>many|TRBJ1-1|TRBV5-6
CASSYDRGAEAFF
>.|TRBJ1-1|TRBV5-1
CASSLAGTYQNTEAFF
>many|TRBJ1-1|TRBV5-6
CASSLLNRVANTEAFF
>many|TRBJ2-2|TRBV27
CASSSTTGFLTGELFF
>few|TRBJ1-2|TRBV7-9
CASSLGSGGHGYTF
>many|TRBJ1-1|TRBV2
CASTITGSLKAFF
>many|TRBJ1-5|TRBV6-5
CASSYSFGFGGSNQPQHF
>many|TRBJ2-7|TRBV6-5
CASSYSIRPVSYEQYF
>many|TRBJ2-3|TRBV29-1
CSVWGLAGGGDTQYF
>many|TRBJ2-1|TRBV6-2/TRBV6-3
CASSGGESGNEQFF
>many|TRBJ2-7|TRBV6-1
CASRFRLVNEQYF
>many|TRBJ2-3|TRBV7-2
CASSTNRESTDTQYF
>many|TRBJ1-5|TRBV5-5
CASSLEGAFSQPQHF
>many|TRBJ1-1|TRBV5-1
CASSQDRVSTEAFF
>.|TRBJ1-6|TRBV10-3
CATRTGGQNSPLHF
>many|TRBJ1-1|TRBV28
CASRRQGRGTEAFF
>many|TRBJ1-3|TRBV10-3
CAISKGTRNTIYF
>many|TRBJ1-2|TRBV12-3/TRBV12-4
CASSPPFWDYGYTF
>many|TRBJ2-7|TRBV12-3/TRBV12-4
CATSMGLNSYEQYF
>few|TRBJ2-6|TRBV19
CASSRGGANVLTF
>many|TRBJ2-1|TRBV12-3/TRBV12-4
CASSLGAGLSYNEQFF
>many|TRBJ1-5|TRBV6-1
CASSEAGGNQPQHF
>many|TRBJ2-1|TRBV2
CASAVLSSYNEQFF
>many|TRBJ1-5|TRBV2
CASQERNNQPQHF